The 32 T cell receptor beta chains below were found in one sample sequenced in a study of beta chain features in type 1 diabetes. The study reverse transcribed the entire isolated RNA, so it sequenced expressed TCRB transcripts. Clones were read by immunoSEQ multiplex PCR, and TCRdb kept only the in-frame ones, dropping some. The sample consists of 250,000 to 350,000 clones, 11% of them appearing once. The source material was naive CD4+ T cells from blood. The source of these receptors is a young woman in good health.

The chain carries TRBV7-2 and TRBJ2-1; TRBD2 agrees at 10 bases. The CDR3 length is 15 residues. Germline V gene data show CDR1 as SGHTA and CDR2 as FQGNSA. Trimming cost V 5 bases and J 6 bases; bases outside gene matches: 7. In nucleotides, the CDR3 is TGTGCCAGCAGCGACACGGGACTAGCGATCAATGAGCAGTTCTTC. Its protein product is CASSDTGLAINEQFF.

V gene TRBV7-2 combines with J gene TRBJ2-7; possibly TRBD2 for D (5 bases). The CDR3 extends over 13 amino acids. Looked up from germline, CDR1 is SGHTA and CDR2 is FQGNSA. Deletions cut 6 bases from V and 2 bases from J, with 11 bases between. The DNA for the CDR3 is TGTGCCAGCAGTCTGAGAGGGCCCTACGAGCAGTACTTC. Protein sequence: CASSLRGPYEQYF. The full variable domain, with the rest looked up from reference TRBV7-2 and TRBJ2-7, is GAGVSQSPSNKVTEKGKDVELRCDPISGHTALYWYRQSLGQGLEFLIYFQGNSAPDKSGLPSDRFSAERTGGSVSTLTIQRTQQEDSAVYLCASSLRGPYEQYFGPGTRLTVT.

The chain uses TRBV7-3 and TRBJ2-7; 9 bases fit TRBD1. The CDR3 spans 13 residues. Looked up from germline, CDR1 is SGHTA and CDR2 is FQGTGA. The V and J ends lost 5 bases and 4 bases, in that order; junction bases with no gene match: 3. The CDR3 DNA reads TGTGCCAGCAGCCCTGGGACAGGGTACGAGCAGTACTTC. Protein product: CASSPGTGYEQYF.

V usage is TRBV9 and J usage is TRBJ2-6; TRBD2 aligns across 7 bases. Trimming took 4 bases from V and 0 from J; bases not matched to a gene: 10. Per the germline V gene, CDR1 is SGDLS and CDR2 is YYNGEE. CDR3 size: 18 residues. The CDR3, as DNA: TGTGCCAGCAGCCCCTGGGGAGGGGTCGGCTCTGGGGCCAACGTCCTGACTTTC. Protein product: CASSPWGGVGSGANVLTF. Full variable domain (outside the CDR3, taken from reference TRBV9 and TRBJ2-6): DSGVTQTPKHLITATGQRVTLRCSPRSGDLSVYWYQQSLDQGLQFLIQYYNGEERAKGNILERFSAQQFPDLHSELNLSSLELGDSALYFCASSPWGGVGSGANVLTFGAGSRLTVL.

V usage is TRBV5-1 and J usage is TRBJ2-1; the match to TRBD2 covers 8 bases. The V gene end was trimmed by 2 bases and the J gene end by 2 bases; junction bases not matched to a gene: 6. This CDR3 comprises 16 residues. The germline V gene has CDR1 SGHRS and CDR2 YFSETQ. The CDR3 DNA sequence: TGCGCCAGCAGCTTTAACAGCGGGAGTCCCTACAATGAGCAGTTCTTC. It translates to CASSFNSGSPYNEQFF.

In its sample, this clone was seen a few times. This CDR3 fails to terminate in the conserved phenylalanine or tryptophan, so it likely reflects a read error. The DNA is left out, because the CDR3 cannot be placed on it with certainty; the CDR3 is given as TCRdb lists it. The chain joins TRBV12-2 to TRBJ2-7; the table's D call, TRBD2, has no DNA check behind it. TRBV12-2 is a known pseudogene. With termini counted, the CDR3 has 10 amino acids. The CDR3 loop reads CASYAASSFL.

This chain links TRBV2 with TRBJ2-1, with 13 nucleotides matching TRBD2. The junction had 4 bases not matched to a gene; V was cut back by 3 bases and J by 8 bases. There are 15 residues in the CDR3. CDR1 is SNHLY and CDR2 is FYNNEI in the germline V gene. CDR3 sequence reads: CASSDTSGRGDEQFF. Here the CDR3 DNA reads TGTGCCAGCAGTGACACTAGCGGGAGGGGGGATGAGCAGTTCTTC.

The chain recombines TRBV19 with TRBJ2-5, with a possible D match to TRBD1 (5 bases). Trimming shortened V by 3 bases and J by 5 bases, and 13 bases separated the two germline ends. CDR1 LNHDA and CDR2 SQIVND come from the germline V gene (reference sequence). The CDR3 is 14 amino acids. CDR3 DNA: TGTGCCAGTAGTATCAGTTGGGGCCGGGAGACCCAGTACTTC. It codes for CASSISWGRETQYF.

This clone appeared a few times. The V call is TRBV5-1, the J call TRBJ2-1; 14 bases map to TRBD2. CDR1 is SGHRS, CDR2 YFSETQ, per germline. The V segment lost 4 bases and the J segment 6 bases; nucleotides outside the gene matches: 9. CDR3 length: 17 residues. The CDR3, as DNA: TGCGCCAGCAGCCTCGGACTAGCGGGAGGTGGAGTCAATGAGCAGTTCTTC. This codes for CASSLGLAGGGVNEQFF.

The rearrangement links TRBV9 to TRBJ2-7; maybe TRBD1 (6 bases). Germline loops: CDR1 SGDLS, CDR2 YYNGEE. There are 14 residues in the CDR3. With 4 bases removed from V and 2 bases from J, the gap between germline ends came to 13 bases. CDR3 nucleotides: TGTGCCAGCAGCACGGGCGGACAGACCTACGAGCAGTACTTC. This codes for CASSTGGQTYEQYF. The full variable domain, in which reference TRBV9 and TRBJ2-7 provide the parts outside the CDR3, is DSGVTQTPKHLITATGQRVTLRCSPRSGDLSVYWYQQSLDQGLQFLIQYYNGEERAKGNILERFSAQQFPDLHSELNLSSLELGDSALYFCASSTGGQTYEQYFGPGTRLTVT.

The chain has TRBV28 and TRBJ1-2, with D maybe TRBD1 (5 bases). This CDR3 is 12 amino acids long. The germline CDR1 and CDR2 sequences are MDHEN and SYDVKM. Trimming took 4 bases from V and 7 from J, leaving 10 bases between them. CDR3: CASSSRGFGYTF. The CDR3 region has the DNA TGTGCCAGCAGTTCCCGGGGGTTTGGCTACACCTTC.

The J gene is TRBJ2-1, the V gene TRBV12-5; 14 bases are a match to TRBD2. This CDR3 has 17 amino acids. Per germline, CDR1 LGHNT and CDR2 FRNRAP. Trimming removed 1 base from V and 5 bases from J; junction bases left unmatched: 4. CDR3 in amino acids: CASGLATSGGGHNEQFF. CDR3 sequence (DNA): TGTGCTAGTGGTTTGGCGACTAGCGGGGGGGGGCACAATGAGCAGTTCTTC.

J is TRBJ2-7 and V is TRBV9; TRBD2 aligns across 11 bases. CDR1 SGDLS and CDR2 YYNGEE come from the germline V gene. This CDR3 has 16 residues. The junction had 5 bases not matched to a gene; V was cut back by 2 bases and J by 1 base. The CDR3 DNA reads as TGTGCCAGCAGCGTTTCGGGACTAGCGGAATCCTACGAGCAGTACTTC. Encoded protein: CASSVSGLAESYEQYF.

This chain connects TRBV28 to TRBJ2-7; TRBD1 agrees at 11 bases. The V segment lost 5 bases and the J segment 4 bases; nucleotides outside the gene matches: 7. The V gene's germline CDR1 is MDHEN and CDR2 SYDVKM. CDR3 length equals 15 residues. Here the CDR3 DNA reads TGTGCCAGCAGTCCCCTGGGACAGGGGGGTTACGAGCAGTACTTC. Protein sequence: CASSPLGQGGYEQYF.

This clone was detected only a few times. J is TRBJ1-2 and V is TRBV5-4; D is unclear. In germline, CDR1 is SGHNT, CDR2 YYREEE (reference sequence). CDR3 length: 12 residues. The V end lost 4 bases, the J end lost 5 bases, and 9 bases lay between the germline ends. The CDR3 sequence is CASSGQLYGYTF. The CDR3 DNA is TGTGCCAGCAGCGGGCAGCTATATGGCTACACCTTC. Using reference TRBV5-4 and TRBJ1-2 for the parts outside the CDR3, the full variable domain is ETGVTQSPTHLIKTRGQQVTLRCSSQSGHNTVSWYQQALGQGPQFIFQYYREEENGRGNFPPRFSGLQFPNYSSELNVNALELDDSALYLCASSGQLYGYTFGSGTRLTVV.

J is TRBJ1-3 and V is TRBV14; D not certain. Between the trimmed V and J ends, which lost 1 base and 0 bases, there was a span of 4 bases. The CDR3 consists of 14 residues. In germline, CDR1 is SGHDN, CDR2 FVKESK. The CDR3 sequence is CASSQVFSGNTIYF. The CDR3 region has the DNA TGTGCCAGCAGCCAAGTCTTCTCTGGAAACACCATATATTTT.

V and J are TRBV4-2 and TRBJ2-3; TRBD2 aligns across 7 bases. The CDR3 loop spans 17 amino acids. Germline V gene sequence: CDR1 LGHNA, CDR2 YNFKEQ. Trimming cost V 3 bases and J 2 bases; bases outside gene matches: 11. As DNA, the CDR3 is TGTGCCAGCAGCCAGAACGTCCAGCGGGGAAACACAGATACGCAGTATTTT. As protein: CASSQNVQRGNTDTQYF.

This clone has more than one count but fewer than ten. This rearrangement joins TRBV4-3 to TRBJ2-7, with 11 bases matching TRBD2. The CDR3 loop spans 15 amino acids. Trimming removed 3 bases from V and 5 bases from J; junction bases left unmatched: 6. CDR1 is LGHNA and CDR2 is YSLEER in the germline V gene. The CDR3 DNA follows: TGCGCCAGCAGCCACAGACTAGCGGGACGGAACGAGCAGTACTTC. It is translated as CASSHRLAGRNEQYF.

This clone was counted only a few times. CDR3 nucleotide sequence: TGCAGCGTCGCACAGGGGGCTGATGAGACCCAGTACTTC. It encodes CSVAQGADETQYF. V gene TRBV29-1 combines with J gene TRBJ2-5; 9 bases align to TRBD1. In germline, CDR1 is SQVTM, CDR2 ANQGSEA. V trimming: 6 bases; J trimming: 5 bases; junction bases outside the gene matches: 7. CDR3 size: 13 residues.

The genes are TRBV6-5 and TRBJ2-1; D might be TRBD2 (6 bases). Germline V lookup: CDR1 MNHEY, CDR2 SVGAGI. V lost 4 bases, J lost 7 bases, and 17 bases lay in between. The CDR3 spans 15 residues. The CDR3 is CASSSPGREANEQFF. The CDR3 nucleotides are TGTGCCAGCAGTTCCCCCGGCAGGGAGGCTAATGAGCAGTTCTTC.

This clone showed up just a few times. The rearrangement joins TRBV5-4 to TRBJ2-7; the D gene is possibly TRBD1 (6 bases). Germline CDR1 and CDR2: SGHNT and YYREEE (reference sequence). The V gene lost 0 bases and the J gene lost 6 bases, with 13 bases spanning the gap. The CDR3 spans 14 residues. Here the CDR3 DNA reads TGTGCCAGCAGCTTGGAATCAGGGGCGGGCGAGCAGTACTTC. This translates into CASSLESGAGEQYF.

The V and J genes are TRBV27 and TRBJ2-3; TRBD1 aligns across 10 bases. Trimming at V came to 2 bases and at J to 5 bases, leaving 10 bases not matched to a gene. CDR3 length equals 17 residues. The germline gives CDR1 MNHEY, CDR2 SMNVEV (reference sequence). The CDR3 here is CASSLIPWTGGIDTQYF. The CDR3 DNA reads TGTGCCAGCAGTTTAATCCCCTGGACAGGGGGAATAGATACGCAGTATTTT.

This rearrangement joins TRBV7-2 to TRBJ1-2, with 7 bases that match TRBD1. Germline CDR1 and CDR2: SGHTA and FQGNSA. CDR3 length: 15 amino acids. With 0 bases clipped from V and 4 bases from J, the junction kept 5 bases outside the gene matches. CDR3 nucleotide sequence: TGTGCCAGCAGCTTAGCCGACAGGGTGGTCTATGGCTACACCTTC. Translating gives CASSLADRVVYGYTF.

This chain joins TRBV9 and TRBJ2-6; weak D call: TRBD2 (6 bases). CDR1 is SGDLS, CDR2 YYNGEE, per germline. V lost 3 bases and J 1 base, leaving 8 bases between the germline ends. CDR3 length: 15 residues. For the CDR3, the DNA is TGTGCCAGCAGCGAGGAGGGTTCTGGGGCCAACGTCCTGACTTTC. Translating it yields CASSEEGSGANVLTF.

The chain links TRBV7-2 to TRBJ2-2; D possibly corresponds to TRBD2 (5 bases). Trimming removed 3 bases at V and 2 bases at J, with 16 bases between. The CDR3 spans 17 residues. Per germline, CDR1 SGHTA and CDR2 FQGNSA. The CDR3 loop is CASSFTHGGSNTGELFF. CDR3 sequence (DNA): TGTGCCAGCAGCTTTACTCACGGAGGCTCCAACACCGGGGAGCTGTTTTTT.

This clone was picked up a small number of times. The V and J genes are TRBV5-1 and TRBJ2-7, with 8 bases that match TRBD2. This CDR3 spans 13 amino acids. The V gene end was trimmed by 3 bases and the J gene end by 2 bases; junction bases not matched to a gene: 1. Germline assignment: CDR1 SGHRS and CDR2 YFSETQ. The CDR3 is CASSSGLAYEQYF. CDR3 bases: TGCGCCAGCAGCTCGGGACTAGCCTACGAGCAGTACTTC.

This clone was seen just once. The rearrangement joins TRBV19 to TRBJ1-1; D is perhaps TRBD1 (5 bases). The CDR3 contains 14 residues. V was trimmed by 2 bases and J by 1 base, leaving 8 bases between them. CDR1 is LNHDA, CDR2 SQIVND, per germline (reference sequence). CDR3 coding DNA: TGTGCCAGTAGTATACACCAGGGGAACACTGAAGCTTTCTTT. It yields the protein CASSIHQGNTEAFF.

In this sample, this clone turned up a few times. V is TRBV7-8 and J is TRBJ2-1; 9 bases match TRBD2. Germline CDR1 reads SGHVS; CDR2 reads FQNEAQ. This CDR3 has 14 amino acids. The V segment lost 5 bases and the J segment 8 bases; nucleotides outside the gene matches: 7. CDR3 nucleotide sequence: TGTGCCAGCAGCCCCGGGACTAGCAACGATGAGCAGTTCTTC. Amino acid sequence: CASSPGTSNDEQFF.

The chain employs TRBV15 and TRBJ2-5, with D perhaps TRBD2 (6 bases). The CDR3 consists of 14 residues. Germline V gene lookup returns CDR1 LNHNV and CDR2 YYDKDF (reference sequence). V was trimmed by 3 bases and J by 2 bases, leaving 10 bases between them. The CDR3 coding sequence is TGTGCCACCAGCAGGCGGGGCAGACAAGAGACCCAGTACTTC. This codes for CATSRRGRQETQYF.

The chain recombines TRBV6-4 with TRBJ1-2; 9 bases are a match to TRBD1. V shed 6 bases, J shed 7 bases, and the junction held 12 bases outside the gene matches. The CDR3 runs 15 residues. Germline V lookup: CDR1 MRHNA, CDR2 SNTAGT. Here the CDR3 reads CASRQETGGFVGYTF. The CDR3 nucleotides are TGTGCCAGCAGACAGGAGACAGGGGGATTTGTTGGCTACACCTTC.

This chain joins TRBV5-1 and TRBJ2-1, with 7 bases that match TRBD2. The junction had 10 bases not matched to a gene; V was cut back by 1 base and J by 0 bases. The CDR3 has 18 residues. The germline CDR1 and CDR2 sequences are SGHRS and YFSETQ. The CDR3 coding sequence is TGCGCCAGCAGCTTGTCCGCGGGGGAATTAAGCTCCTACAATGAGCAGTTCTTC. Encoded protein: CASSLSAGELSSYNEQFF. Full variable domain (rest looked up from reference TRBV5-1 and TRBJ2-1): KAGVTQTPRYLIKTRGQQVTLSCSPISGHRSVSWYQQTPGQGLQFLFEYFSETQRNKGNFPGRFSGRQFSNSRSEMNVSTLELGDSALYLCASSLSAGELSSYNEQFFGPGTRLTVL.

J is TRBJ2-6 and V is TRBV7-3, with 8 bases matching TRBD1. Germline V lookup: CDR1 SGHTA, CDR2 FQGTGA. J lost 0 bases, V lost 4 bases, and 14 bases had no gene match. CDR3 size: 20 residues. CDR3 loop: CASSSVSPGQGFSGANVLTF. CDR3 DNA: TGTGCCAGCAGCTCGGTCTCGCCCGGACAGGGATTCTCTGGGGCCAACGTCCTGACTTTC.